Presented here are 29 T cell receptor beta chains from one specimen sequenced in a study of blood T cell repertoires in COVID-19. Produced via immunoSEQ multiplex PCR; TCRdb's table is partial and in-frame only. The sample holds 62,000 or so clones, 70% to 90% seen once. The sample comprised PBMCs or T cells enriched from blood (not recorded which). The receptor source for this set is a woman aged 40 to 50 with acute COVID-19.

The chain employs TRBV28 and TRBJ2-5; 7 nucleotides agree with TRBD2. Germline CDR1 and CDR2: MDHEN and SYDVKM. V gave up 4 bases and J gave up 4 bases; unmatched junction bases: 9. The CDR3 consists of 15 residues. In DNA, the CDR3 is TGTGCCAGCAGTTCCCGTGGACTAGTTGGAGAGACCCAGTACTTC. This encodes CASSSRGLVGETQYF.

The chain links TRBV5-1 to TRBJ2-6; TRBD1 matches 8 bases. V shed 0 bases and J 0 bases; nucleotides not matched to a gene: 5. The germline V gene has CDR1 SGHRS and CDR2 YFSETQ. The CDR3 runs 18 residues. DNA of the CDR3: TGCGCCAGCAGCTTGGGACAGGGGCCCGGCTCTGGGGCCAACGTCCTGACTTTC. Translated, it gives CASSLGQGPGSGANVLTF.

The V and J genes are TRBV28 and TRBJ2-4, with a weak D call TRBD2 (5 bases). Looked up from germline, CDR1 is MDHEN and CDR2 is SYDVKM. This CDR3 is 19 amino acids long. Between the trimmed V and J ends, which lost 6 bases and 0 bases, there was a span of 24 bases. CDR3: CASRRDLGLSDLAKNIQYF. For the CDR3, the DNA is TGTGCCAGCAGACGCGACCTTGGACTTTCCGACCTAGCCAAAAACATTCAGTACTTC.

The chain's CDR3 is CASSQDYGGGEKLFF. In DNA form, the CDR3 reads TGTGCCAGCAGCCAAGATTATGGGGGCGGTGAAAAACTGTTTTTT. The chain employs TRBV3-1 (or the pseudogene TRBV3-2) and TRBJ1-4; a weak D match, TRBD1 (6 bases). V was cut by 0 bases and J by 7 bases, with 12 bases left in between. This CDR3 region has 15 residues. Germline values: CDR1 LGHDT, CDR2 YNNKEL (reference sequence).

This chain uses TRBV2 with TRBJ1-2, with D possibly being TRBD1 (5 bases). Germline values: CDR1 SNHLY, CDR2 FYNNEI. Trimming pared 7 bases from V and 2 bases from J, leaving 14 bases between. The CDR3 length is 14 residues. The CDR3 DNA reads TGTGCCAGCACCCAAACCGGGGGGAACTATGGCTACACCTTC. This translates into CASTQTGGNYGYTF. The full variable domain, in which reference TRBV2 and TRBJ1-2 provide the parts outside the CDR3, is EPEVTQTPSHQVTQMGQEVILRCVPISNHLYFYWYRQILGQKVEFLVSFYNNEISEKSEIFDDQFSVERPDGSNFTLKIRSTKLEDSAMYFCASTQTGGNYGYTFGSGTRLTVV.

The chain recombines TRBV2 with TRBJ2-3, with 10 bases matching TRBD2. Trimming took 6 bases from V and 1 from J; bases not matched to a gene: 4. CDR3 size: 15 residues. Germline V lookup: CDR1 SNHLY, CDR2 FYNNEI. CDR3 residues: CASRALAGGTDTQYF. The CDR3 coding sequence is TGTGCCAGCAGGGCTCTAGCGGGGGGCACAGATACGCAGTATTTT. Variable domain in full (rest from reference TRBV2 and TRBJ2-3): EPEVTQTPSHQVTQMGQEVILRCVPISNHLYFYWYRQILGQKVEFLVSFYNNEISEKSEIFDDQFSVERPDGSNFTLKIRSTKLEDSAMYFCASRALAGGTDTQYFGPGTRLTVL.

The chain uses TRBV5-1 and TRBJ2-5, with D hard to call. Trimming left V 4 bases short and J 7 bases short, with 8 bases between. CDR3 length equals 11 residues. The germline gives CDR1 SGHRS, CDR2 YFSETQ. CDR3 sequence: CASSQSATQYF. The CDR3 coding sequence is TGCGCCAGCAGCCAGAGCGCGACCCAGTACTTC.

V gene TRBV5-6 combines with J gene TRBJ1-1; the D is unclear. CDR3 length: 15 amino acids. Trimming stripped 2 bases from V and 1 base from J, with 12 bases between. The V gene's germline CDR1 is SGHDT and CDR2 YYEEEE. The CDR3 DNA is TGTGCCAGCAGCTTTCAGCGGACTCAGAACACTGAAGCTTTCTTT. It is translated as CASSFQRTQNTEAFF.

The chain carries TRBV3-1 (or the pseudogene TRBV3-2) and TRBJ2-2, with TRBD2 identical over 13 bases. The CDR3 runs to 18 residues. Trimming removed 0 bases from V and 4 bases from J; junction bases left unmatched: 5. Germline values: CDR1 LGHDT, CDR2 YNNKEL (reference sequence). Written as DNA, the CDR3 is TGTGCCAGCAGCCAAGATAGGACTAGCGGGGGTCTCACCGGGGAGCTGTTTTTT. Translating it yields CASSQDRTSGGLTGELFF.

CDR3 DNA sequence: TGTGCCAGCAGCCCCGAGGGAGGAGAGACCCAGTACTTC. Its translation: CASSPEGGETQYF. This rearrangement joins TRBV27 to TRBJ2-5; D might be TRBD2 (6 bases). This CDR3 has 13 residues. CDR1 and CDR2 (germline): MNHEY, SMNVEV (reference sequence). The V end was cut by 6 bases, the J end by 4 bases, with 12 bases between.

J is TRBJ1-5 and V is TRBV19, with a tentative D call TRBD1 (6 bases). This CDR3 is 13 amino acids long. Germline V gene lookup returns CDR1 LNHDA and CDR2 SQIVND (reference sequence). Trimming shortened V by 5 bases and J by 5 bases, and 10 bases separated the two germline ends. DNA of the CDR3: TGTGCCAGTAGTGTGGACAGCCATCAGCCCCAGCATTTT. Amino acid sequence: CASSVDSHQPQHF.

The chain joins TRBV6-5 to TRBJ1-3, with unresolved D. Germline V gene sequence: CDR1 MNHEY, CDR2 SVGAGI. The CDR3 extends over 14 amino acids. V was clipped by 6 bases and J by 4 bases, with 13 bases between them. The CDR3 spells CASSYVLGGNTIYF. CDR3 bases: TGTGCCAGCAGCTATGTCTTGGGCGGAAACACCATATATTTT.

The chain employs TRBV19 and TRBJ2-3, with D maybe TRBD1 (5 bases). Per the germline V gene, CDR1 is LNHDA and CDR2 is SQIVND (reference sequence). The CDR3 extends over 14 amino acids. Trimming stripped 4 bases from V and 1 base from J, with 9 bases between. CDR3 in DNA: TGTGCCAGTAGTAACCTACAGGGCACAGATACGCAGTATTTT. This gives the protein CASSNLQGTDTQYF. Full variable domain (rest looked up from reference TRBV19 and TRBJ2-3): DGGITQSPKYLFRKEGQNVTLSCEQNLNHDAMYWYRQDPGQGLRLIYYSQIVNDFQKGDIAEGYSVSREKKESFPLTVTSAQKNPTAFYLCASSNLQGTDTQYFGPGTRLTVL.

This clone was recorded a few times. The chain is built from TRBV24-1 and TRBJ1-1, with 7 bases that match TRBD1. Germline V gene sequence: CDR1 KGHDR, CDR2 SFDVKD. With V trimmed by 7 bases and J by 3 bases, 4 bases remained unmatched. The CDR3 runs to 13 residues. CDR3 sequence reads: CATSVDRDTEAFF. In nucleotides, the CDR3 is TGTGCCACCAGCGTCGACAGGGACACTGAAGCTTTCTTT.

The V call is TRBV4-1, the J call TRBJ2-5; a weak D match, TRBD2 (7 bases). Trimming removed 4 bases at V and 5 bases at J, with 17 bases between. This CDR3 has 15 residues. The germline V gene has CDR1 MGHRA and CDR2 YSYEKL. The CDR3 DNA sequence: TGCGCCAGCAGCCCCTCACGGGGGGCTGGGGAGACCCAGTACTTC. Amino acids: CASSPSRGAGETQYF.

V usage is TRBV14 and J usage is TRBJ2-4; 9 bases map to TRBD1. The CDR3 extends over 18 amino acids. Germline lookup yields CDR1 SGHDN and CDR2 FVKESK. J was trimmed by 1 base and V by 4 bases; bases with no gene match: 11. The CDR3 loop reads CASSPTGGGFGAKNIQYF. CDR3 nucleotides: TGTGCCAGCAGCCCGACAGGGGGGGGATTTGGGGCCAAAAACATTCAGTACTTC.

V and J are TRBV19 and TRBJ1-2, with D unresolved. V was cut by 7 bases and J by 8 bases, with 20 bases left in between. Germline assignment: CDR1 LNHDA and CDR2 SQIVND (reference sequence). There are 14 residues in the CDR3. CDR3 residues: CASTIGWGGGGYTF. The CDR3 nucleotides are TGTGCCAGTACCATAGGGTGGGGAGGAGGAGGCTACACCTTC.

V usage is TRBV21-1 and J usage is TRBJ1-2; TRBD1, as called in the table, went unchecked against the DNA. TRBV21-1 is a pseudogene locus. This CDR3 contains 15 residues. The CDR3 sequence is CASSKCRTGNYGYTF. CDR3 DNA sequence: TGTGCCAGCAGCAAATGCCGTACAGGGAACTATGGCTACACCTTC.

The chain employs TRBV10-1 and TRBJ1-1; D is perhaps TRBD1 (5 bases). CDR3 length: 14 amino acids. Germline V gives CDR1 WNHNN, CDR2 SYGVQD (reference sequence). V was shortened by 4 bases and J by 4 bases, with 13 bases between the two germline ends. In DNA, the CDR3 is TGCGCCAGCAGTGTCCGAAGGGGAATCACTGAAGCTTTCTTT. It encodes CASSVRRGITEAFF.

This clone was observed a handful of times. CDR3 sequence (DNA): TGCGCCAGCAGCCAAGGGACAGGCGGCAATCAGCCCCAGCATTTT. Translating it yields CASSQGTGGNQPQHF. The chain has TRBV4-1 and TRBJ1-5; 7 bases are a match to TRBD1. J gave up 2 bases and V 1 base, and 2 bases lay outside the gene matches. This CDR3 comprises 15 residues. CDR1 and CDR2 (germline): MGHRA, YSYEKL.

Turning to this clone: Other nucleotide sequences from this sample produce the same CDR3. V and J are TRBV4-1 and TRBJ1-2; TRBD1 agrees at 7 bases. The CDR3 covers 15 residues. Looked up from germline, CDR1 is MGHRA and CDR2 is YSYEKL. With 0 bases clipped from V and 2 bases from J, the junction kept 3 bases outside the gene matches. The CDR3 sequence: CASSQDRGQNYGYTF. DNA of the CDR3: TGCGCCAGCAGCCAAGATAGGGGACAGAACTATGGCTACACCTTC.

The chain recombines TRBV28 with TRBJ2-7; D possibly corresponds to TRBD2 (5 bases). Trimming took 6 bases from V and 2 from J, leaving 11 bases between them. CDR3 length equals 13 residues. Germline V gene lookup returns CDR1 MDHEN and CDR2 SYDVKM. CDR3 protein: CASSSTGTYEQYV. The CDR3 region has the DNA TGTGCCAGCAGCAGTACGGGGACCTACGAGCAGTACGTC.

The rearrangement links TRBV5-4 to TRBJ2-7; the match to TRBD1 covers 9 bases. There are 15 residues in the CDR3. With 0 bases clipped from V and 5 bases from J, the junction kept 6 bases outside the gene matches. Germline loops: CDR1 SGHNT, CDR2 YYREEE (reference sequence). CDR3 in amino acids: CASSLGTGVENEQYF. The CDR3 nucleotides are TGTGCCAGCAGCTTGGGGACAGGGGTTGAAAACGAGCAGTACTTC.

This clone was picked up a small number of times. J is TRBJ2-7 and V is TRBV4-1; 7 bases map to TRBD2. CDR3 length equals 15 residues. Germline-derived CDR1 and CDR2 are MGHRA and YSYEKL. Losses at the gene ends were 4 bases for V and 4 bases for J; bases not matched to a gene: 10. The CDR3 DNA sequence: TGCGCCAGCAGCCTATCTGGGCTAGCGGATTACGAGCAGTACTTC. Protein: CASSLSGLADYEQYF.

The gene calls are TRBV18 and TRBJ2-7, with a tentative D call TRBD2 (6 bases). This CDR3 spans 12 amino acids. CDR1 KGHSH and CDR2 LQKENI come from the germline V gene. Trimming shortened V by 5 bases and J by 6 bases, and 11 bases separated the two germline ends. This CDR3 is CASSVPRGEQYF. Written as DNA, the CDR3 is TGTGCCAGCTCAGTGCCGCGGGGCGAGCAGTACTTC.

The chain links TRBV5-1 to TRBJ2-3, with D possibly matching TRBD2 (6 bases). The CDR3 is made up of 15 amino acids. Trimming removed 4 bases at V and 5 bases at J, with 17 bases between. The germline V gene has CDR1 SGHRS and CDR2 YFSETQ. The CDR3 is CASSRGGGALDTQYF. The CDR3 DNA reads as TGCGCCAGCAGCCGGGGCGGCGGGGCCCTAGATACGCAGTATTTT. Together with reference TRBV5-1 and TRBJ2-3, the CDR3 gives the full variable domain: KAGVTQTPRYLIKTRGQQVTLSCSPISGHRSVSWYQQTPGQGLQFLFEYFSETQRNKGNFPGRFSGRQFSNSRSEMNVSTLELGDSALYLCASSRGGGALDTQYFGPGTRLTVL.

The rearrangement joins TRBV11-3 to TRBJ2-2; perhaps TRBD2 as D (5 bases). V was clipped by 8 bases and J by 1 base, with 11 bases between them. The length of the CDR3 is 14 residues. CDR1 SGHNT and CDR2 YENEEA come from the germline V gene. CDR3 DNA: TGTGCCAGCGCCCGGGGATTGAACACCGGGGAGCTGTTTTTT. Protein product: CASARGLNTGELFF.

The sample holds a few counts of this clone. The V and J genes are TRBV29-1 and TRBJ1-3, with TRBD1 matching over 8 bases. The length of the CDR3 is 11 residues. The trim removed 7 bases at V and 8 bases at J, leaving 4 bases unmatched. In germline, CDR1 is SQVTM, CDR2 ANQGSEA. CDR3 DNA sequence: TGCAGCGCCGCGACAGGGGACACCATATATTTT. Translation gives CSAATGDTIYF. Variable domain in full (rest from reference TRBV29-1 and TRBJ1-3): SAVISQKPSRDICQRGTSLTIQCQVDSQVTMMFWYRQQPGQSLTLIATANQGSEATYESGFVIDKFPISRPNLTFSTLTVSNMSPEDSSIYLCSAATGDTIYFGEGSWLTVV.

This chain connects TRBV5-1 to TRBJ2-4; 9 bases agree with TRBD1. Trimming took 0 bases from V and 0 from J; bases not matched to a gene: 13. CDR3 size: 20 residues. The germline CDR1 and CDR2 sequences are SGHRS and YFSETQ. In DNA, the CDR3 is TGCGCCAGCAGCTTGGACACAGGGGGCGGGGCTGATCTAGCCAAAAACATTCAGTACTTC. Its translation: CASSLDTGGGADLAKNIQYF. Filled out from reference TRBV5-1 and TRBJ2-4, the complete variable domain reads KAGVTQTPRYLIKTRGQQVTLSCSPISGHRSVSWYQQTPGQGLQFLFEYFSETQRNKGNFPGRFSGRQFSNSRSEMNVSTLELGDSALYLCASSLDTGGGADLAKNIQYFGAGTRLSVL.